This is a list of T cell receptor beta chains from one sample in a study of T cell repertoires in cytomegalovirus infection. No antigen has been assigned to these receptors. Using its own MiXCR run on the reads, TCRdb lists one record per CDR3 protein. Among about half a million distinct CDR3 sequences listed, about 44% were seen once. The material was cultured PBMCs, obtained from culture after CMV antigen stimulation. These receptor sequences come from a human donor in good health (CMV status not recorded). Some clones in this sample may be carry-over from other donors' samples. Each CDR3 is given with its conserved first and last residue. D genes are given only for firm matches. Clone size is not always given. Where it is, it says once, few, many or a class for expanded clones.

D gene,CDR3 length,J gene,V gene,clone size,CDR3 DNA,CDR3 protein
-,16,TRBJ1-1,TRBV18,many,TGTGCCAGCTCACCCGGGGTTCACAGGGTGGACACTGAAGCTTTCTTT,CASSPGVHRVDTEAFF
TRBD1,17,TRBJ2-1,TRBV12-3/TRBV12-4,many,TGTGCCAGCAGTTTAACAGGGACAGGGGGCTCCTACAATGAGCAGTTCTTC,CASSLTGTGGSYNEQFF
TRBD1,16,TRBJ1-5,TRBV7-9,-,TGTGCCAGCAGCCCGTTTCATTCGGGGACAGCTGGGCCCCAGCATTTT,CASSPFHSGTAGPQHF
-,14,TRBJ1-1,TRBV6-2/TRBV6-3,few,TGTGCCAGCAGAATCATAAGCGGGAACACTGAAGCTTTCTTT,CASRIISGNTEAFF
TRBD1,16,TRBJ1-4,TRBV4-1,once,TGCGCCAGCAGCCAGCCGGGACAGGAGGCATATGAAAAACTGTTTTTT,CASSQPGQEAYEKLFF
-,15,TRBJ2-2,TRBV7-2,few,TGTGCCAGCAGCTCCCGTAAAGGGATCGCCGGGGAGCTGTTTTTT,CASSSRKGIAGELFF
TRBD1,14,TRBJ2-5,TRBV7-2,-,TGTGCCAGCAGCAGTACAGGGGGCGTAGAGACCCAGTACTTC,CASSSTGGVETQYF
-,16,TRBJ1-5,TRBV7-8,few,TGTGCCAGCAGCTTAGCGAGGGGTTATAGCAATCAGCCCCAGCATTTT,CASSLARGYSNQPQHF
TRBD1,14,TRBJ1-5,TRBV11-2,-,TGTGCCAGCAGCACGACAGGGGAACGTCAGCCCCAGCATTTT,CASSTTGERQPQHF
-,15,TRBJ1-5,TRBV19,-,TGTGCCAGTAGCCCGAGGCTCAGTAGCAATCAGCCCCAGCATTTT,CASSPRLSSNQPQHF
-,14,TRBJ2-7,TRBV6-6,-,TGTGCCAGCAGTCAAGGGGGGCGTGGCTACGAGCAGTACTTC,CASSQGGRGYEQYF
-,13,TRBJ2-2,TRBV7-8,-,TGTGCCAGCAGCCCAGGGCACACCGGGGAGCTGTTTTTT,CASSPGHTGELFF
-,15,TRBJ2-7,TRBV7-3,-,TGTGCCAGCAGCCTTCCGGGGCGGAGCTCCTACGAGCAGTACTTC,CASSLPGRSSYEQYF
TRBD2,13,TRBJ2-7,TRBV7-6,-,TGTGCCAGCAGCCCAAGTGCGGGAGGCGAGCAGTACTTC,CASSPSAGGEQYF
-,16,TRBJ2-3,TRBV4-1,-,TGCGCCAGCAGCCAGGGGGCCGGGGGCCTGGCGGATACGCAGTATTTT,CASSQGAGGLADTQYF
-,14,TRBJ1-2,TRBV6-2/TRBV6-3,many,TGTGCCAGCAGTCCTTACTCCCGGGCCTTCGGCTACACCTTC,CASSPYSRAFGYTF
TRBD2,14,TRBJ2-1,TRBV29-1,-,TGCAGCGTTGATACTAGCGGGAGTTACAATGAGCAGTTCTTC,CSVDTSGSYNEQFF
-,15,TRBJ2-4,TRBV6-1,few,TGTGCCAGCAGTGAAAATTGGGGAGCAAAAAACATTCAGTACTTC,CASSENWGAKNIQYF
TRBD1,17,TRBJ2-2,TRBV4-1,-,TGCGCCAGCAGCCAAGGCTTTACAGGGGTGAACACCGGGGAGCTGTTTTTT,CASSQGFTGVNTGELFF
TRBD1,15,TRBJ2-7,TRBV27,-,TGTGCCAGCAGCCTACCCGGGACAGGCCGCACCGGGCAGTACTTC,CASSLPGTGRTGQYF
TRBD2,15,TRBJ2-2,TRBV12-3/TRBV12-4,few,TGTGCCAGCAGTTTAAGGCGGGAGTACACCGGGGAGCTGTTTTTT,CASSLRREYTGELFF
TRBD1,17,TRBJ2-1,TRBV6-6,-,TGTGCCAGCAGTTACAGAGGGGGCCTGAGCTCCTACAATGAGCAGTTCTTC,CASSYRGGLSSYNEQFF
-,15,TRBJ2-5,TRBV6-5,-,TGTGCCAGCAGTTACTCGATACGGGCCCAAGAGACCCAGTACTTC,CASSYSIRAQETQYF
TRBD1,13,TRBJ2-7,TRBV27,-,TGTGCCAGCAGGCCACAGGGGCCTACGAGGCAGTACTTC,CASRPQGPTRQYF
-,13,TRBJ2-1,TRBV7-2,few,TGTGCCAGCAGCCTAGTCCTAGTCGGCGAGCAGTTCTTC,CASSLVLVGEQFF
-,12,TRBJ2-7,TRBV7-2,-,TGTGCCAGCAGCAGCGCCGGCTACGAGCAGTACTTC,CASSSAGYEQYF
TRBD1,15,TRBJ2-3,TRBV7-2,few,TGTGCCAGCAGCTTAGCGCCAGGGGGCGTGGATACGCAGTATTTT,CASSLAPGGVDTQYF
TRBD2,17,TRBJ2-5,TRBV19,-,TGTGCCAGTAGTAGGGGAGCGGGGGGCGGGCTATCGGAGACCCAGTACTTC,CASSRGAGGGLSETQYF
-,14,TRBJ2-1,TRBV7-2,few,TGTGCCAGCAGCCACCTAACGCAATACAATGAGCAGTTCTTC,CASSHLTQYNEQFF
-,15,TRBJ2-2,TRBV7-2,few,TGTGCCAGCAGCTCACAGGGTACGAACACCGGGGAGCTGTTTTTT,CASSSQGTNTGELFF
-,12,TRBJ1-4,TRBV20-1,-,TGCAGTGCTGGGAGGCCTAATGAAAAACTGTTTTTT,CSAGRPNEKLFF
-,13,TRBJ1-4,TRBV7-6,-,TGTGCCAGCAGCCTAACCCTGAGGGAAAAACTGTTTTTT,CASSLTLREKLFF
TRBD2,15,TRBJ2-1,TRBV12-3/TRBV12-4,few,TGTGCCAGCAGTCGGACTAGCTCTGTTTACAATGAGCAGTTCTTC,CASSRTSSVYNEQFF
-,14,TRBJ2-1,TRBV20-1,-,TGCAGTGCTAGGAGGTTCCCCATGCGGAATGAGCAGTTCTTC,CSARRFPMRNEQFF
-,13,TRBJ1-1,TRBV15,-,TGTGCCACCAGCAGAGAACGGAACACTGAAGCTTTCTTT,CATSRERNTEAFF
-,14,TRBJ1-1,TRBV10-1,-,TGCGCCAGCAGTGAGTCGACAGCGAACACTGAAGCTTTCTTT,CASSESTANTEAFF
-,16,TRBJ2-7,TRBV27,few,TGTGCCAGCAGCCTATTGTCCCTAGGGGGAAGGTACGAGCAGTACTTC,CASSLLSLGGRYEQYF
TRBD1,16,TRBJ1-2,TRBV4-3,few,TGCGCCAGCAGCCAAGATGGGACAGACACCGACTATGGCTACACCTTC,CASSQDGTDTDYGYTF
-,18,TRBJ1-3,TRBV7-9,few,TGTGCCAGCAGCCCCCCGGGGGTTGGGCCTCTCTCTGGAAACACCATATATTTT,CASSPPGVGPLSGNTIYF
-,13,TRBJ2-2,TRBV6-2/TRBV6-3,-,TGTGCCAGCAGTGGAGGGGCTTTCGGGGAGCTGTTTTTT,CASSGGAFGELFF
TRBD2,15,TRBJ2-7,TRBV7-2,few,TGTGCCAGCAGCGCGACTAGCGGGAGGGCCACCGAGCAGTACTTC,CASSATSGRATEQYF
-,15,TRBJ1-5,TRBV7-2,many,TGTGCCAGCAGCTTAGTGGGTCCCAGCAATCAGCCCCAGCATTTT,CASSLVGPSNQPQHF
-,15,TRBJ2-7,TRBV11-2,few,TGTGCCAGCAGCTTAGATCTCGCCTCGAACGGGGAGCAGTACTTC,CASSLDLASNGEQYF
TRBD1,17,TRBJ2-7,TRBV6-2/TRBV6-3,once,TGTGCCAGCAGTCATACCAGAGGGACAGGGGATGCGTACGAGCAGTACTTC,CASSHTRGTGDAYEQYF
-,13,TRBJ1-1,TRBV12-3/TRBV12-4,many,TGTGCCAGCAGTTTAGCCAGGAACACTGAAGCTTTCTTT,CASSLARNTEAFF
-,12,TRBJ2-3,TRBV7-9,few,TGTGCCAGCCGAGAAAGCACAGATACGCAGTATTTT,CASRESTDTQYF
-,13,TRBJ2-7,TRBV6-2/TRBV6-3,few,TGTGCCAGCAGCAAAAACCGAAAGGACGAGCAGTACTTC,CASSKNRKDEQYF
-,11,TRBJ1-2,TRBV7-8,-,TGTGCCAGCATGGACCTTGATGGCTACACCTTC,CASMDLDGYTF
-,15,TRBJ1-2,TRBV3-1,-,TGTGCCAGCAGCCAAGGGCCCATGACGGTCTATGGCTACACCTTC,CASSQGPMTVYGYTF
TRBD1,15,TRBJ2-7,TRBV27,-,TGTGCCAGCAGAGCAGGGGGCGCGGGCCTCTACGAGCAGTACTTC,CASRAGGAGLYEQYF
-,16,TRBJ2-1,TRBV7-2,many,TGTGCCAGCAGCTTCCATGCTGCAGGTTTAGGGGATGAGCAGTTCTTC,CASSFHAAGLGDEQFF
-,17,TRBJ1-3,TRBV7-2,many,TGTGCCAGCAGCTTAGCGCCCCATCCACGTCCAGGAAACACCATATATTTT,CASSLAPHPRPGNTIYF
-,14,TRBJ1-6,TRBV7-9,-,TGTGCCAGCAGCTTAGGCGCCCAGGGATCACCCCTCCACTTT,CASSLGAQGSPLHF
-,13,TRBJ2-3,TRBV20-1,-,TGCAGTGCCCCACGTCACGGCACAGATACGCAGTATTTT,CSAPRHGTDTQYF
-,14,TRBJ1-6,TRBV15,-,TGTGCCACCAGCAGGGACAGTTATAATTCACCCCTCCACTTT,CATSRDSYNSPLHF
-,15,TRBJ2-3,TRBV5-4,-,TGTGCCAGCAGCTTGGAGCTGACCGCCACAGATACGCAGTATTTT,CASSLELTATDTQYF
TRBD1,16,TRBJ2-3,TRBV5-1,few,TGCGCCAGCAGCTACCGACAGGGCTTCATCACAGATACGCAGTATTTT,CASSYRQGFITDTQYF